Included here is one TCR beta chain sequence, with context. Antigen specificity is unknown. The sample comes from a study of cytomegalovirus exposure and HLA in healthy donors. Regarding the study as a whole: TCR beta chains numbering 150 to 200 were designated cytomegalovirus-associated. In the 95 to 150 validation repertoires, a later analysis found that first-cohort TCR clusters tended to co-occur.

The donors were members of the roughly 130-subject validation cohort (separate from the approximately 670-subject first cohort). There are 14 residues in the CDR3. Germline CDR1 is SGHRS and CDR2 is YFSETQ. V was pared by 2 bases and J by 5 bases, with 10 bases between. Only in-frame clones appear in the TCRdb table, and some are missing; sequencing was by immunoSEQ multiplex PCR. Here the sample spans about 64,000 clones, 95% being singletons. The material sequenced was PBMCs. The clonotype comes from a young woman in good health and CMV-seropositive. This sequence joins TRBV5-1 and TRBJ2-2; no definite D call. The CDR3 nucleotides read TGCGCCAGCAGCTTTCGTAGCCAAACCGGGGAGCTGTTTTTT. Protein product: CASSFRSQTGELFF.